The sequence of this T cell receptor (beta chain) was determined in a study of cytomegalovirus exposure and HLA in healthy donors. The CDR3 is 14 amino acids. After removal of 6 bases from V and 4 bases from J, the junction contained 8 bases not matched to a gene. Germline CDR1 and CDR2: MNHEY and SVGAGI. The PCR used 60 Vbeta and 13 Jbeta primers. Generated by immunoSEQ multiplex PCR, the TCRdb table keeps only in-frame clones and is missing some. Of around 140,000 clones in the sample, around 73% were seen once. Sequenced input: PBMCs. The gene calls are TRBV6-5 and TRBJ2-7; the match to TRBD1 covers 8 bases. This receptor was obtained from a woman between 18 and 30 years old in good health and CMV-seronegative. The CDR3 DNA reads TGTGCCAGCAGCCCCTGGGACAGGAGTTACGAGCAGTACTTC. Translating gives CASSPWDRSYEQYF.